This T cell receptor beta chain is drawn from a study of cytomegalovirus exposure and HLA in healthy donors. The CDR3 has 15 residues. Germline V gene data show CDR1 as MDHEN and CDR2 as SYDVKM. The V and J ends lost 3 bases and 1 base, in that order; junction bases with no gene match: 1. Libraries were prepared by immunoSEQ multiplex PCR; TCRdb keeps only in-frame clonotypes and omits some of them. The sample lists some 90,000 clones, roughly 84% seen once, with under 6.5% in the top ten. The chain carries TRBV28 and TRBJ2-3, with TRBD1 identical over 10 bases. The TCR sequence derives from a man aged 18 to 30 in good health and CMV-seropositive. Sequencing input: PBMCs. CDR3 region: CASSLGTGGTDTQYF. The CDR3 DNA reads TGTGCCAGCAGTTTGGGGACAGGGGGCACAGATACGCAGTATTTT.